This TCR beta chain was sequenced in a study of radiotherapy plus CTLA-4 blockade in lung cancer. The CDR3 extends over 15 amino acids. From germline, CDR1 is SGHRS and CDR2 YFSETQ. V was trimmed by 2 bases and J by 0 bases, leaving 9 bases between them. Sequencing used immunoSEQ multiplex PCR; TCRdb keeps in-frame clones, though not all of them. The table records 40,000 to 45,000 clones, approximately 80% of them present only once. The V gene is TRBV5-1, the J gene TRBJ1-5; D may be TRBD1 (5 bases). The origin of this receptor is a human donor with non-small cell lung cancer whose response to radiotherapy plus ipilimumab could not be evaluated. The sequenced sample was peripheral blood, obtained from a patient treated with radiotherapy plus ipilimumab. CDR3: CASSLWGDSNQPQHF. The CDR3 coding sequence is TGCGCCAGCAGCTTATGGGGGGATAGCAATCAGCCCCAGCATTTT.